The rows below give T cell receptor beta chains drawn from one sample of a study of cytomegalovirus exposure and HLA in healthy donors. Assay: immunoSEQ multiplex PCR; the TCRdb copy retains only in-frame clones and omits some. Seen here are about 180,000 clones, more than 75% observed once, and the top ten hold about 2.5%. Source material: PBMCs. The receptors stem from a woman aged 25 to 39 in good health and CMV-seropositive. Both conserved end residues are part of each CDR3.

v_call cdr3_aa
TRBV6-5 CASGGLAGVTDTQYF
TRBV28 CASSSTGVGNTIYF
TRBV15 CATSRDRGSNEKLFF
TRBV7-2 CASSDQDRAQAPLHF
TRBV27 CASSLAGAGVKGANVLTF
TRBV13 CASSHGGQGGLQYF
TRBV5-6 CASSSRDRGINSNQPQHF
TRBV10-1 CASSEGTATEAFF
TRBV19 CASTGRNSNQPQHF
TRBV7-8 CASRAGPTTYEQYF
TRBV7-9 CASSLVGEHGELFF
TRBV7-2 CASSTETGPTGELFF
TRBV5-4 CASSLGTSGGAGGANVLTF
TRBV28 CASSLQVTNEKLFF
TRBV27 CATRGLGKNIQYF
TRBV5-1 CASSLAGQGNEKLFF
TRBV7-2 CASSQGTSGAGELFF
TRBV6-5 CASSSVQGEYGNTIYF
TRBV30 CAWTGQFYNSPLHF
TRBV10-3 CAISDGQGRNNEKLFF
TRBV19 CASSGQFNQPQHF
TRBV5-4 CASSYSGGALETQYF
TRBV19 CASRAQGDFNYGYTF
TRBV19 CASSGVQDRSYEQYF
TRBV11-3 CASSLDQGNYGYTF
TRBV6-1 CASRGLAGGPDTQYF
TRBV7-6 CASSIPWGRGQVTQYF
TRBV6-6 CASSYVRGRDEKLFF
TRBV4-3 CASSQEAGGNTDTQYF
TRBV6-4 CASSPNPGGSHEQYF
TRBV4-1 CASSQDSGRSTDTQYF
TRBV5-1 CASSLQAEGSSEQFF
TRBV5-6 CASSRGTAGQYF
TRBV6-6 CASSPLRNEQFF
TRBV5-4 CASSSQGGGEQYF
TRBV19 CASSGQSTGELFF
TRBV7-8 CASSGDRGVDEQYF
TRBV5-8 CASSFGQAVGNQPQHF
TRBV28 CATSRGTVAFF
TRBV28 CASSTGGRLITEAFF
TRBV9 CASSPRRQGRGNTIYF
TRBV14 CASSQRRSSSGNTIYF
TRBV6-5 CASSPTPGQGVEQYF
TRBV28 CASSPQGGGNQPQHF
TRBV19 CASSIGLLMNTEAFF
TRBV7-9 CAAAGGGYGYTF
TRBV4-1 CASSVLPGLAGGPAYEQYF
TRBV27 CASSLDSLIYGYTF
TRBV4-3 CASSQDGAGEFYEQYF
TRBV9 CASSVGAGEGSETQYF
TRBV7-2 CASNPTGTLIGGYTF
TRBV19 CASSIQGTGVTPLHF
TRBV11-2 CASSLDRRGGAQYF
TRBV29-1 CSAYRGGQYF
TRBV28 CASSAANSPLHF